This paragraph covers one T cell receptor beta chain sequence. This sample stems from a study of blood T cell repertoires in COVID-19. Clones were sequenced by immunoSEQ multiplex PCR, and TCRdb holds only the in-frame ones, with some missing. There are about 83,000 clones in the sample; roughly 87% occur only once, and 3% lies in the top ten. This CDR3 spans 15 amino acids. The germline CDR1 and CDR2 sequences are SGHTA and FQGNSA. Trimming removed 4 bases at V and 1 base at J, with 10 bases between. This clonotype was sampled from a woman aged 50 to 60 with active or convalescent COVID-19. The chain carries TRBV7-2 and TRBJ2-2, with D possibly being TRBD1 (6 bases). Sequencing input: peripheral blood. The CDR3 loop is CASSWVGGNTGELFF. As DNA, the CDR3 is TGTGCCAGCAGCTGGGTAGGGGGGAACACCGGGGAGCTGTTTTTT. Filled out from reference TRBV7-2 and TRBJ2-2, the complete variable domain reads GAGVSQSPSNKVTEKGKDVELRCDPISGHTALYWYRQSLGQGLEFLIYFQGNSAPDKSGLPSDRFSAERTGGSVSTLTIQRTQQEDSAVYLCASSWVGGNTGELFFGEGSRLTVL.